The 6 T cell receptor beta chains presented below share a single source sample, sequenced in a study of Ad26.COV2.S vaccination and SARS-CoV-2 variants. TCRdb's table, derived via immunoSEQ multiplex PCR, lists solely in-frame clones and lacks some. Of about 350,000 clones listed, approximately 86% are singletons. Sample treatment: some 20 received Ad26.COV2.S at low or high dose, single or two shots; 5 received placebo; per-sample allocation not given. Sampling took place 63 days after the first vaccine or placebo injection. The sample was peripheral blood, taken in a trial of Ad26.COV2.S vaccine versus placebo. The receptors originated from a person aged 18-65 years who received the Ad26.COV2.S COVID-19 vaccine or a placebo.

The chain uses TRBV28 and TRBJ1-5; 7 nucleotides match TRBD1. CDR1 and CDR2 from the germline V gene are MDHEN and SYDVKM. The CDR3 length is 14 residues. V lost 5 bases and J lost 5; bases outside the gene matches: 6. Here the CDR3 DNA reads TGTGCCAGCAGTCCCCGGGACAGATATCAGCCCCAGCATTTT. Translation gives CASSPRDRYQPQHF. Variable domain in full (rest from reference TRBV28 and TRBJ1-5): DVKVTQSSRYLVKRTGEKVFLECVQDMDHENMFWYRQDPGLGLRLIYFSYDVKMKEKGDIPEGYSVSREKKERFSLILESASTNQTSMYLCASSPRDRYQPQHFGDGTRLSIL.

The chain joins TRBV4-3 to TRBJ2-3; D call uncertain. Germline CDR1 and CDR2: LGHNA and YSLEER. The CDR3 spans 15 residues. V lost 0 bases to trimming and J lost 3 bases, with 10 bases between them. The chain's CDR3 is CASSQEVEMTDTQYF. The CDR3 nucleotides read TGCGCCAGCAGCCAAGAGGTAGAAATGACAGATACGCAGTATTTT.

The chain has TRBV5-6 and TRBJ2-7; D is possibly TRBD1 or TRBD2 (6 bases each). Trimming removed 4 bases from V and 3 bases from J, with 8 bases in between. Germline V CDR1 and CDR2: SGHDT, YYEEEE. CDR3 size: 12 residues. CDR3 sequence: CASSGGGYEQYF. The CDR3 DNA reads as TGTGCCAGCAGCGGAGGGGGCTACGAGCAGTACTTC.

This clone has more than one count but fewer than ten. This rearrangement joins TRBV5-4 to TRBJ1-1; D unclear. The CDR3 loop spans 13 amino acids. Germline V gives CDR1 SGHNT, CDR2 YYREEE (reference sequence). The ends were cut back, 0 bases at V and 2 bases at J, with 5 bases in the middle. CDR3 in DNA: TGTGCCAGCAGCTTGGATGCAAACACTGAAGCTTTCTTT. It codes for CASSLDANTEAFF.

The chain carries TRBV2 and TRBJ1-1; 10 bases are shared with TRBD1. Unmatched junction bases numbered 4, after V lost 7 bases and J lost 5 bases. Germline V gene data show CDR1 as SNHLY and CDR2 as FYNNEI. The CDR3 totals 13 residues. Here the CDR3 reads CASIGQGGTEAFF. DNA of the CDR3: TGTGCCAGCATCGGACAGGGGGGGACTGAAGCTTTCTTT.

This clone was found a few times. This chain joins TRBV24-1 and TRBJ1-2; TRBD1 might be the D (5 bases). Trimming shortened V by 5 bases and J by 8 bases, and 5 bases separated the two germline ends. The CDR3 runs to 10 residues. CDR1 and CDR2 (germline): KGHDR, SFDVKD. The CDR3 protein is CATSGGGYTF. The CDR3, as DNA: TGTGCCACCAGTGGGGGCGGCTACACCTTC.